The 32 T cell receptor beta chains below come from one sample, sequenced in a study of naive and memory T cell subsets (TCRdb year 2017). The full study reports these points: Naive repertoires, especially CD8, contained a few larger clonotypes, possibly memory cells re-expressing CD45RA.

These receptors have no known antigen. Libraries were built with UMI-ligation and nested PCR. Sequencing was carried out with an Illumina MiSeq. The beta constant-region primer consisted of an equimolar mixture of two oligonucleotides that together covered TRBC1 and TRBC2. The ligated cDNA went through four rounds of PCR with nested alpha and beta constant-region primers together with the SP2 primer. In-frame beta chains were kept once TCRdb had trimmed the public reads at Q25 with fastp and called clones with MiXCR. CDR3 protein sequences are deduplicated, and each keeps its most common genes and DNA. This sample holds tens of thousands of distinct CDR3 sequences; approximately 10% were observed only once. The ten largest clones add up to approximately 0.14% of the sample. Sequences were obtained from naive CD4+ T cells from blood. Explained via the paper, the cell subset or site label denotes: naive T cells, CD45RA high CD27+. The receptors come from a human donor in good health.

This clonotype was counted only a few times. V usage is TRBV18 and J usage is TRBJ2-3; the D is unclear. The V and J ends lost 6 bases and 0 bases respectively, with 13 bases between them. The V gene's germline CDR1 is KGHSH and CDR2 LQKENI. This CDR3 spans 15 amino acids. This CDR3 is CASSVIPTSTDTQYF. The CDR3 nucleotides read TGTGCCAGCTCGGTGATCCCCACTAGCACAGATACGCAGTATTTT.

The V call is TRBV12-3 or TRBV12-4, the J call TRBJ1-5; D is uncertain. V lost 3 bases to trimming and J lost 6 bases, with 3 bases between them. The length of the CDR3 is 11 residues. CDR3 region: CASSFSQPQHF. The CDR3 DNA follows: TGTGCCAGCAGTTTCTCTCAGCCCCAGCATTTT.

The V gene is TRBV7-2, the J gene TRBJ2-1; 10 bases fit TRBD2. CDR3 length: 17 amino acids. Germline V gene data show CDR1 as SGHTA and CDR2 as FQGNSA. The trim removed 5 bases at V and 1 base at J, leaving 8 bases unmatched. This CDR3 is CASSAASGSRSYNEQFF. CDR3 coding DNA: TGTGCCAGCAGCGCGGCTAGCGGGAGTCGATCCTACAATGAGCAGTTCTTC.

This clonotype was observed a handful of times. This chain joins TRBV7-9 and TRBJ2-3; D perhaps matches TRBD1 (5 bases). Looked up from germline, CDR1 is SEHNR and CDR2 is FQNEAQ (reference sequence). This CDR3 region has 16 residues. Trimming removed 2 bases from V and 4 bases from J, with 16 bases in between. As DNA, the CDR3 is TGTGCCAGCAGCTTATGGTCAGGGTCAAGATCAGATACGCAGTATTTT. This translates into CASSLWSGSRSDTQYF.

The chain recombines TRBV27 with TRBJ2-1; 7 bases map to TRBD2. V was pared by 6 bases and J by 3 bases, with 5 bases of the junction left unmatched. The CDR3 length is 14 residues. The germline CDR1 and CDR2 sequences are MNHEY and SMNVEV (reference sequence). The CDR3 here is CASRQRGVYNEQFF. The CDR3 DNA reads TGTGCCAGCAGGCAGCGGGGAGTCTACAATGAGCAGTTCTTC.

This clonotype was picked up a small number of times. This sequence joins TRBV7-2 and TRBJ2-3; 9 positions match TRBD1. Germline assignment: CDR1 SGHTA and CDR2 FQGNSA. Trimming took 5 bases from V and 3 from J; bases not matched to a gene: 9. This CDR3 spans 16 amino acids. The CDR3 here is CASSGRTGVLTDTQYF. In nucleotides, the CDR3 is TGTGCCAGCAGCGGACGGACAGGGGTCTTAACAGATACGCAGTATTTT.

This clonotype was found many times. The CDR3 sequence is CASSQRGEQFF. The CDR3 DNA sequence: TGTGCCAGCAGCCAACGGGGTGAGCAGTTCTTC. The chain links TRBV3-1 to TRBJ2-1, with D perhaps matching TRBD2 (5 bases). Per germline, CDR1 LGHDT and CDR2 YNNKEL (reference sequence). The CDR3 extends over 11 amino acids. The germline V and J ends were trimmed by 2 bases and 9 bases, with 5 bases remaining between them.

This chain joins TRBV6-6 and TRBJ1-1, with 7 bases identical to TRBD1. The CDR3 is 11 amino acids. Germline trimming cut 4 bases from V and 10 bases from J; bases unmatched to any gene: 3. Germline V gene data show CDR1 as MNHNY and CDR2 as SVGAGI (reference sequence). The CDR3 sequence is CASSWDSGAFF. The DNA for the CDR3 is TGTGCCAGCAGTTGGGACAGTGGAGCTTTCTTT.

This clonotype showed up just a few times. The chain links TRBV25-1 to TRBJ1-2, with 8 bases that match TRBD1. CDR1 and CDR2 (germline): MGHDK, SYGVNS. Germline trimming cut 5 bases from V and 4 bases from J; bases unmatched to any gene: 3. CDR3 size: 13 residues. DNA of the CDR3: TGTGCCAGCAGTCGGGACAGGACCTATGGCTACACCTTC. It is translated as CASSRDRTYGYTF.

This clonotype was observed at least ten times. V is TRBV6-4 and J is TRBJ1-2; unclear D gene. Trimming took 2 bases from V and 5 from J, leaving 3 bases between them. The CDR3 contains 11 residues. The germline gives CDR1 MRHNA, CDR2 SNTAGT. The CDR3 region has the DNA TGTGCCAGCAGTGACCGGTATGGCTACACCTTC. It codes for CASSDRYGYTF.

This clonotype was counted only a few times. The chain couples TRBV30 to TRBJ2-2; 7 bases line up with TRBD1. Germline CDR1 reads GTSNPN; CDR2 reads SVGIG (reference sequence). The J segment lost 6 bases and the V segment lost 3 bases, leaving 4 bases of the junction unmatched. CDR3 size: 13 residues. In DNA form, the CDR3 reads TGTGCCTGGAGGCACACAGGGGCCGGGGAGCTGTTTTTT. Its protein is CAWRHTGAGELFF.

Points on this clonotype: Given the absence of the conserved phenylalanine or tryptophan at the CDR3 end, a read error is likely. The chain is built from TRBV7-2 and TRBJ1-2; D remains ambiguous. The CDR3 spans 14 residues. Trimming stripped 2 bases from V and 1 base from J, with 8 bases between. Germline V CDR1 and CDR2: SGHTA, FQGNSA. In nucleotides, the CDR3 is TGTGCCAGCAGCTTAATAGCGAGTAACTATGGCTACACCTAC. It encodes CASSLIASNYGYTY.

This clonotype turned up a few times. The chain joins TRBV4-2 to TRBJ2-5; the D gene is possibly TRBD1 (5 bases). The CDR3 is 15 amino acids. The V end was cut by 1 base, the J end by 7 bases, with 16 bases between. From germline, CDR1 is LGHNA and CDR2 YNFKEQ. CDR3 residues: CASSQVGGPQGTQYF. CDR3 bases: TGTGCCAGCAGCCAAGTGGGTGGCCCTCAGGGGACCCAGTACTTC.

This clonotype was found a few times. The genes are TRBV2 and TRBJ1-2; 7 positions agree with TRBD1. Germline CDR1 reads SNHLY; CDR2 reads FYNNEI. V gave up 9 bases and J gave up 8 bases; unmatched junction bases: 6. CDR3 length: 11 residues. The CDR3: CASGTAGGYTF. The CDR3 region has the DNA TGTGCCAGTGGGACAGCGGGCGGCTACACCTTC.

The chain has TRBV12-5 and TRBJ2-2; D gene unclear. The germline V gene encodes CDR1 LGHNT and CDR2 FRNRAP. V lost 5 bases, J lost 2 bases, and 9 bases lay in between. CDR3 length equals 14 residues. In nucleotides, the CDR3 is TGTGCTAGTGGTGTCAGCGCAAACACCGGGGAGCTGTTTTTT. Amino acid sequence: CASGVSANTGELFF. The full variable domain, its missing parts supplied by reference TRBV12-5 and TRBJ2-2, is DARVTQTPRHKVTEMGQEVTMRCQPILGHNTVFWYRQTMMQGLELLAYFRNRAPLDDSGMPKDRFSAEMPDATLATLKIQPSEPRDSAVYFCASGVSANTGELFFGEGSRLTVL.

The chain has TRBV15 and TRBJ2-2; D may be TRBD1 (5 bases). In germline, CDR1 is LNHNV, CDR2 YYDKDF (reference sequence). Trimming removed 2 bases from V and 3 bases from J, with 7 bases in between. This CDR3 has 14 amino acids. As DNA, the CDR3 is TGTGCCACCAGCAGATTAGGGGACACCGGGGAGCTGTTTTTT. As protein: CATSRLGDTGELFF.

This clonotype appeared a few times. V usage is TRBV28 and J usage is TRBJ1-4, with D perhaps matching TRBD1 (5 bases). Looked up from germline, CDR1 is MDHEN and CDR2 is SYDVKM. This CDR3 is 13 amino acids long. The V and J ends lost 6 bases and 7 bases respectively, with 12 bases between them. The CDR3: CASSPATVEKLFF. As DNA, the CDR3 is TGTGCCAGCAGCCCCGCGACAGTTGAAAAACTGTTTTTT.

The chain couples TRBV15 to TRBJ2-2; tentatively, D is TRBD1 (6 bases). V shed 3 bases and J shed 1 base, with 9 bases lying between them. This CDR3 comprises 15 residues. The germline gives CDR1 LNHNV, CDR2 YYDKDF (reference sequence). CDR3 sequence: CATSRGRGNTGELFF. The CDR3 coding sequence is TGTGCCACCAGCAGGGGCAGGGGGAACACCGGGGAGCTGTTTTTT.

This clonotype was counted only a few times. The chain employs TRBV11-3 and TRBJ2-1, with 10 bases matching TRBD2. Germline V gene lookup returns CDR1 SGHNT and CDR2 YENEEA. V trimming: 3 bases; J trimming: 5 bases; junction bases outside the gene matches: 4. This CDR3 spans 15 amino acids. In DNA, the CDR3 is TGTGCCAGCAGCTTCCGGACTAGCGGTCACAATGAGCAGTTCTTC. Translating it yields CASSFRTSGHNEQFF.

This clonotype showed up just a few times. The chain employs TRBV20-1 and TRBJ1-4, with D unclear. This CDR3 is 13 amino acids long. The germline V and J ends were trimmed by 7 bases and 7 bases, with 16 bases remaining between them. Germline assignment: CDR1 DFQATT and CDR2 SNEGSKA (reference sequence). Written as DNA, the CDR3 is TGCAGTGTTTCCGAACCGCTAGGTGAAAAACTGTTTTTT. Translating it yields CSVSEPLGEKLFF.

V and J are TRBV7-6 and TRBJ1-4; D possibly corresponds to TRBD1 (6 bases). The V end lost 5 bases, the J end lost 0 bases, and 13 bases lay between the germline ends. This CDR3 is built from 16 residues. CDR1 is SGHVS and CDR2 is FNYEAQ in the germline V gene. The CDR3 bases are TGTGCCAGCAGCCAAGGGACAAGCGCAACTAATGAAAAACTGTTTTTT. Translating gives CASSQGTSATNEKLFF.

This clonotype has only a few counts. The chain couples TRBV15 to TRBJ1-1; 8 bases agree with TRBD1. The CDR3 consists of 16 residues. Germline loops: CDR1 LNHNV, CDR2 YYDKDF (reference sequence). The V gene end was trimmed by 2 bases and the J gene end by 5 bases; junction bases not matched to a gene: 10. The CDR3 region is CATSRTPQGVDTEAFF. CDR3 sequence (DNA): TGTGCCACCAGCAGAACACCACAGGGGGTGGATACTGAAGCTTTCTTT.

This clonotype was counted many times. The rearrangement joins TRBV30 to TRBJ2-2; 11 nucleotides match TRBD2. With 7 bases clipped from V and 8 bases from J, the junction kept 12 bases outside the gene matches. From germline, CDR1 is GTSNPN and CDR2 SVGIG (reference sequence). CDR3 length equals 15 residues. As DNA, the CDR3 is TGTGCCTCGAGGCCGGCTAGCGGGAGGAGGGGGGAGCTGTTTTTT. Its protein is CASRPASGRRGELFF.

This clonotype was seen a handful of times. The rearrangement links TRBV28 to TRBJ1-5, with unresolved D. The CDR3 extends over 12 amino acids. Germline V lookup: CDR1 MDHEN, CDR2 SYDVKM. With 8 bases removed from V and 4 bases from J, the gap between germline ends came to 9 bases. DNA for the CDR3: TGTGCCAGCCGTTCCCCTAATCAGCCCCAGCATTTT. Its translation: CASRSPNQPQHF.

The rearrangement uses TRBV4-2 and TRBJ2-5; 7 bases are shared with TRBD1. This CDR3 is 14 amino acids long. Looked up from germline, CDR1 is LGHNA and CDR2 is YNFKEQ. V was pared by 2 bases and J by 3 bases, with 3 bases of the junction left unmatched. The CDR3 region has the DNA TGTGCCAGCAGCCAACCCGGACAGGAAGAGACCCAGTACTTC. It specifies CASSQPGQEETQYF.

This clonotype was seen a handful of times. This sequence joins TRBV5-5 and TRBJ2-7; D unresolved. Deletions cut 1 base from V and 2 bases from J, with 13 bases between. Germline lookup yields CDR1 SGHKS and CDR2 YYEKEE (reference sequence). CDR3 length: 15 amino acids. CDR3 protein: CASSLSATETYEQYF. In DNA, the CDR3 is TGTGCCAGCAGCTTGAGTGCGACTGAAACCTACGAGCAGTACTTC. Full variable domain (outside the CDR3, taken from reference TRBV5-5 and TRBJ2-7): DAGVTQSPTHLIKTRGQQVTLRCSPISGHKSVSWYQQVLGQGPQFIFQYYEKEERGRGNFPDRFSARQFPNYSSELNVNALLLGDSALYLCASSLSATETYEQYFGPGTRLTVT.

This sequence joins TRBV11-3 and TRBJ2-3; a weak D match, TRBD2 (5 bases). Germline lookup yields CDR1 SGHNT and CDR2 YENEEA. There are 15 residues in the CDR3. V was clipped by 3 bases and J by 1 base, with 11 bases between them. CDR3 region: CASSFGKMGTDTQYF. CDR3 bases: TGTGCCAGCAGCTTCGGGAAGATGGGCACAGATACGCAGTATTTT.

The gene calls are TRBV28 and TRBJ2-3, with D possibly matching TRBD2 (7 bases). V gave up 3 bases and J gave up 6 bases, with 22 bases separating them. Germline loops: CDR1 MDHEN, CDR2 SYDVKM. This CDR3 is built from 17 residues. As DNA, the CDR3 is TGTGCCAGCAGTTTTGCCGCGGTGGAGGGGGGGCGCGATACGCAGTATTTT. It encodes CASSFAAVEGGRDTQYF.

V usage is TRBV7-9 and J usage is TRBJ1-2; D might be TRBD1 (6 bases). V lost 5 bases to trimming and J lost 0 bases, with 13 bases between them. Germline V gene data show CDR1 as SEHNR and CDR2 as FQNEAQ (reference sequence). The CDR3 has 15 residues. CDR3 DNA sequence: TGTGCCAGCAGCGACTACCGACAGGCTAACTATGGCTACACCTTC. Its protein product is CASSDYRQANYGYTF.

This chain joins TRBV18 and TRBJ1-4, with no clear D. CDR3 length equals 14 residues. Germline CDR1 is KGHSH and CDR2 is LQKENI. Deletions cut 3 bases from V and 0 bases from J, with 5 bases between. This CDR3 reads CASSPGSTNEKLFF. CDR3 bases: TGTGCCAGCTCACCGGGGTCAACTAATGAAAAACTGTTTTTT.

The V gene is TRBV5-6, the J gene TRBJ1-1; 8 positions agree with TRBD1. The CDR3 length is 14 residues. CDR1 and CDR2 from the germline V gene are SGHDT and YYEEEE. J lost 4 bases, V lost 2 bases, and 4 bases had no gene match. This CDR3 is CASSFPQGATEAFF. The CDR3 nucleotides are TGTGCCAGCAGCTTCCCCCAGGGGGCCACTGAAGCTTTCTTT.

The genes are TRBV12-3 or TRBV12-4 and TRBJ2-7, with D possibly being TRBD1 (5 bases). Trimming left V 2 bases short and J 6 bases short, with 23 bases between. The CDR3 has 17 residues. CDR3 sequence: CASSLFWAGSTPGEQYF. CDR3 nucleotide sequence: TGTGCCAGCAGTTTATTTTGGGCAGGGTCCACCCCCGGCGAGCAGTACTTC.